This TCR beta chain was sequenced in a study of T cell responses to AZD1222 COVID-19 vaccine. Study-wide results and caveats: White British donors predominated, females outnumbered males, and clonal diversity was possibly underestimated. Seropositive AZD1222 recipients at baseline numbered only five or six.

A note on this clone: Its antigen remains unknown.

The CDR3 runs to 15 residues. The V gene's germline CDR1 is ENHRY and CDR2 SYGVKD. Trimming cost V 6 bases and J 2 bases; bases outside gene matches: 9. The assay was immunoSEQ multiplex PCR, and TCRdb's table has in-frame clones only and misses some. The sample includes some 190,000 clones, around 94% of them seen just once. The clonotype was recovered from an adult who received the MenACWY meningococcal vaccine as a control. The J gene is TRBJ1-2, the V gene TRBV10-3, with TRBD1 identical over 7 bases. The sample was peripheral blood, taken 28 days after the second dose of the MenACWY control vaccine. CDR3 loop: CAISTPPTGNYGYTF. The CDR3 coding sequence is TGTGCCATCAGCACTCCCCCGACAGGGAACTATGGCTACACCTTC.